This T cell receptor (beta chain) is drawn from a study of cytomegalovirus exposure and HLA in healthy donors. Findings and caveats of the study: Researchers reported in a later analysis that a missense DCLRE1C variant was tied to TCR beta V- and J-gene trimming.

CDR1 SGHAT and CDR2 FQNNGV come from the germline V gene. The CDR3 is 14 amino acids. With 5 bases clipped from V and 2 bases from J, the junction kept 5 bases outside the gene matches. Notes on this clone: Its antigen is currently unknown.

The PCR used 60 Vbeta and 13 Jbeta primers. Method: immunoSEQ multiplex PCR; TCRdb's copy keeps in-frame clones and lacks some. The sample carries about 170,000 clones, just under 85% recorded once. Sequencing was carried out using PBMCs. This chain uses TRBV11-2 with TRBJ1-2; 7 bases are shared with TRBD1. The clonotype originates from a girl aged 5-17 years in good health and CMV-seropositive. CDR3 coding DNA: TGTGCCAGCAGCCTGCGCAGGGGGAACTATGGCTACACCTTC. It yields the protein CASSLRRGNYGYTF.